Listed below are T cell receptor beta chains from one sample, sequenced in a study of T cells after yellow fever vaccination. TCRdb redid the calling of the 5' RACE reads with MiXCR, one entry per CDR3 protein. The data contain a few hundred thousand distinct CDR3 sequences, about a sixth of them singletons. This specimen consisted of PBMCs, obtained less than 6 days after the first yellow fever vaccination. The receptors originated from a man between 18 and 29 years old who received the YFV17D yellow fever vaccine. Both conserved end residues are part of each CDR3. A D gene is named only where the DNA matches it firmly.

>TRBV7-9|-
CASSLENGRPHF
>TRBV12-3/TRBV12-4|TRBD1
CASTSPGTGVFEQYF
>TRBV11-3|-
CASSLIGGDTQYF
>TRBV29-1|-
CSVDLGEATPETQYF
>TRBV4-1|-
CASSRQGGQETQYF
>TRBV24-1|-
CATSDSLIRNEQFF
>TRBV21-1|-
CASTAGRDSEQFF
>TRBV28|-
CASSERFQETQYF
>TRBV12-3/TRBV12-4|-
CASSPAMAQQFF
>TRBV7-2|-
CASSIPWGETQYF
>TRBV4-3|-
CASSQGQSSYNSPLHF
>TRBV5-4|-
CASSAAGNTIYF
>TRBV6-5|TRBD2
CASSYSRGTSGMGETQYF
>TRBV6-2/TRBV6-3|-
CASRRAHEQFF
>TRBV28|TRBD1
CASSRGPGGNQPQHF
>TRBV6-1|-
CASSMVYPGNTIYF
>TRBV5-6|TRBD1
CASSWPGQPNSYNEQFF
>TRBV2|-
CASSDPTVRNEQFF
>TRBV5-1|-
CASSLAEVSYNEQFF
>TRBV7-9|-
CASSSRGANNEQFF
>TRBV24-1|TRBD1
CATSDRQGIGQPQHF
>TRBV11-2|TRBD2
CASSLKGTSGGLTDTQYF
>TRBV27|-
CASSLGALGGRNTQYF
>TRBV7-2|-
CASSSGLTPGETQYF
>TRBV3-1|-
CPSSQKGQQETQYF
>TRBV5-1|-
CASSPIGTAYEQFF
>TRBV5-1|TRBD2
CASSLVEAGGRNEQFF
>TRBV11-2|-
CASSVRGSGELFF
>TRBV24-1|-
CATSVGRLMNTEAFF
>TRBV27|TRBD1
CASSLGTGNLNQPQHF
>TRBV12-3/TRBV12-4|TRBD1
CASSRDRRSEKLFF
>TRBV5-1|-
CASSLDVSLAVYNEQFF
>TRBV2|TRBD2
CASSTMGGTYNEQFF
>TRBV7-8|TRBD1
CASSLNRGQVTDTQYF
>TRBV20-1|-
CSARSSPTGELFF
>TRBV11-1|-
CASSSDSPSYNEQFF
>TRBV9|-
CASSPGQPNTGELFF
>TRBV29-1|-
CSVVVGPNTDTQYF
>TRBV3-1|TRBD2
CASSPGLALDTQYF
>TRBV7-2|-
CASSSTPGSYEQYF
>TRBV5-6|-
CASSSDSSYNEQFF
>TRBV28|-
CASSSHHGLREEETQYF
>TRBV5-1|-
CASTRDRETQYF
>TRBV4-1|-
CASSQEGLGSFSGYTF
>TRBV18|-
CASSPPVLQGYEQYF
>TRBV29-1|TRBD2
CSVGGGGGDTQYF
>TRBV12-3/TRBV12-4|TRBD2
CASTWGTSGNEQFF
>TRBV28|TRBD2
CASSSSGGGSSYNEQFF
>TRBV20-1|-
CSARGKGGTEAFF
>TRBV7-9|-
CASVFRGNQPQHF
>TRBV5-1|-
CASSLGGGLNIQYF
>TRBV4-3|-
CASSPRWGRGSTDTQYF
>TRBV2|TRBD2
CATRLAPGANVLTF
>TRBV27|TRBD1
CASSLKPGGSEAFF
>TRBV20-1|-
CSARDGRGGDTQYF
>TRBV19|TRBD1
CAADRANTEAFF
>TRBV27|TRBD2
CASSSAGGLTDTQYF
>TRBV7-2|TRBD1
CASSPIQGYEQFF
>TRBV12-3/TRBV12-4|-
CASSPPDSIYEQYF
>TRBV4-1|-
CASSQVDGPNQPQHF